This paragraph covers one T cell receptor (beta chain) sequence. The antigen is unknown. The same CDR3 arises from other DNA sequences in this sample as well. The V segment lost 2 bases and the J segment 3 bases; nucleotides outside the gene matches: 4. Per the germline V gene, CDR1 is KGHSH and CDR2 is LQKENI. The CDR3 is 15 amino acids. This sample was included in a study of shared clonotypes between healthy human individuals. The authors divided CD4+ cells into CD45RA+ naive and CD45RA-negative memory subsets. Whole-study results and caveats: Across subsets, estimated richness was generally greater for naive than for memory populations.

The input for sorted-subset replicate PCRs was approximately 200 ng DNA, 25,000 to 30,000 T cell genomes. Sequencing used immunoSEQ multiplex PCR; TCRdb keeps in-frame clones, though not all of them. The sample has some 2 million clones; 85% to 95% are singletons. The chain links TRBV18 to TRBJ2-7; 10 nucleotides agree with TRBD1. The source is a man between 18 and 29 years old in good health. The source material was naive CD4+ T cells sorted from blood. This sample's subset: CD45RA+ positively selected. The CDR3 reads CASSPTGQGFYEQYF. The DNA of the CDR3 is TGTGCCAGCTCACCAACGGGACAGGGGTTCTACGAGCAGTACTTC.